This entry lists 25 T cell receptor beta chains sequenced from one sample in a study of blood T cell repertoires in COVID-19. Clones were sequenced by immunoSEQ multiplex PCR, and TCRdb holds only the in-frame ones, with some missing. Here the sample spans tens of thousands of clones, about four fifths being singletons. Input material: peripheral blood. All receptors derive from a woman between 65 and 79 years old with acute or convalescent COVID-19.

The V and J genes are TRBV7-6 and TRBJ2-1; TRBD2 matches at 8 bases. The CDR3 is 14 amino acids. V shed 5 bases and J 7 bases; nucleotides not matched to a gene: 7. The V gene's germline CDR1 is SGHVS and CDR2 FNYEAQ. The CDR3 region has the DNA TGTGCCAGCAGCAAAGCCGGGACTAGAAATGAGCAGTTCTTC. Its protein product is CASSKAGTRNEQFF.

The CDR3 coding sequence is TGTGCCAGTAGCCAAAGGACACCAACCCCGGCGGAAGGGGCCAACGTCCTGACTTTC. This encodes CASSQRTPTPAEGANVLTF. The chain joins TRBV19 to TRBJ2-6, with TRBD1 as a possible D gene (5 bases). This CDR3 comprises 19 residues. Trimming shortened V by 6 bases and J by 4 bases, and 25 bases separated the two germline ends. Germline-derived CDR1 and CDR2 are LNHDA and SQIVND (reference sequence).

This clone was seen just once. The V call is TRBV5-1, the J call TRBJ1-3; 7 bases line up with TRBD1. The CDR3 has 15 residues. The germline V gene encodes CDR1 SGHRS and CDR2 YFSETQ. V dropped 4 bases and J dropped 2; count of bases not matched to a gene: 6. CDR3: CASSPGTVTGNTIYF. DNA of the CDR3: TGCGCCAGCAGCCCCGGGACAGTAACTGGAAACACCATATATTTT.

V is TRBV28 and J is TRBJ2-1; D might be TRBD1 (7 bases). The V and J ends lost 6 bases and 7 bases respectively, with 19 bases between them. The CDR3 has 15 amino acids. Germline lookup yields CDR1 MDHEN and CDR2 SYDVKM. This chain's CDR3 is CASRPPSARGNEQFF. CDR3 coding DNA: TGTGCCAGCAGGCCCCCTAGCGCCAGGGGGAATGAGCAGTTCTTC.

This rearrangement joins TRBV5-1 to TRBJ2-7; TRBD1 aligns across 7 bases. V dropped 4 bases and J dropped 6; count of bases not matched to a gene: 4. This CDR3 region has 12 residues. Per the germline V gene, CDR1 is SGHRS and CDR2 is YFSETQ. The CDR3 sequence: CASSRTGSEQYF. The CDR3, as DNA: TGCGCCAGCAGCCGGACAGGTAGCGAGCAGTACTTC. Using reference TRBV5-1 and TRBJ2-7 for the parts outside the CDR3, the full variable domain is KAGVTQTPRYLIKTRGQQVTLSCSPISGHRSVSWYQQTPGQGLQFLFEYFSETQRNKGNFPGRFSGRQFSNSRSEMNVSTLELGDSALYLCASSRTGSEQYFGPGTRLTVT.

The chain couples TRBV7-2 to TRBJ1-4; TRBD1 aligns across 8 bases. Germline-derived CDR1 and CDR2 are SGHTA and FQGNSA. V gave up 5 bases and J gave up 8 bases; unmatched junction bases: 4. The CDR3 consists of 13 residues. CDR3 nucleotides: TGTGCCAGCAGCACCAGGACAGGGGAAAAACTGTTTTTT. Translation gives CASSTRTGEKLFF.

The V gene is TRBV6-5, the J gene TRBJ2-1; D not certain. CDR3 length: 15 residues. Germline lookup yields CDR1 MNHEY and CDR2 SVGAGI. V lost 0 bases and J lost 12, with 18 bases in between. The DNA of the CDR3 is TGTGCCAGCAGTTACTCCAGCGACTTGCATTACCGGCAGTTCTTC. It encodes CASSYSSDLHYRQFF.

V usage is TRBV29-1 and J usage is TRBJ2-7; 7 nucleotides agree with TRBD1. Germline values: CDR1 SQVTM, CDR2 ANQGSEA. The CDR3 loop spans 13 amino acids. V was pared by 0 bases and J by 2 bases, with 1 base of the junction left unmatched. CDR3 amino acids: CSVEEQGPYEQYF. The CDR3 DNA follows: TGCAGCGTTGAAGAACAGGGGCCCTACGAGCAGTACTTC.

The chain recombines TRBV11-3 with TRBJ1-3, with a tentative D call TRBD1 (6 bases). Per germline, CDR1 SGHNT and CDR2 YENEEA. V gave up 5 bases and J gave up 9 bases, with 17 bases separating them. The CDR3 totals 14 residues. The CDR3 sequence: CASSPDRPRATIYF. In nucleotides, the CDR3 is TGTGCCAGCAGCCCAGACAGGCCTCGGGCCACCATATATTTT.

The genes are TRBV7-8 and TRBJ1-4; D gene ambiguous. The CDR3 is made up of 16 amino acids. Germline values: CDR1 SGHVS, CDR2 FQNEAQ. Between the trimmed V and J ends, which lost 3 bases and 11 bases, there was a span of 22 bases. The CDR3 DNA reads TGTGCCAGCAGCTTCCCGGAGGACGGTTTAATGTTGAAACTGTTTTTT. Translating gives CASSFPEDGLMLKLFF.

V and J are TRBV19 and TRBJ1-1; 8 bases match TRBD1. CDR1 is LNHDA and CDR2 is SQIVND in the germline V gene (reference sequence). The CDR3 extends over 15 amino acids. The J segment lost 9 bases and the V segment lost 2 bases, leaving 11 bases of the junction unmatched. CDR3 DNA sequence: TGTGCCAGTAGTATAAAGGGACAGGAACCCCGTAAAGCTTTCTTT. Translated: CASSIKGQEPRKAFF.

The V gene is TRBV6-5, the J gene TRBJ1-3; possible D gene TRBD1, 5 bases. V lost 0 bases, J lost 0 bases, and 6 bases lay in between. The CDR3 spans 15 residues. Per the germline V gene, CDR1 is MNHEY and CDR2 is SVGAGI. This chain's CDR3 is CASSYSGRSGNTIYF. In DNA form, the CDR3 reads TGTGCCAGCAGTTACTCGGGGCGCTCTGGAAACACCATATATTTT.

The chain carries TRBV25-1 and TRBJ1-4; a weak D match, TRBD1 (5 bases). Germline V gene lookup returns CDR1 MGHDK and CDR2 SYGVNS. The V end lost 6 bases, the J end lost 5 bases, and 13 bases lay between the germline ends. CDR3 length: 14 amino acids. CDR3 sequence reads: CASSMRGGNEKLFF. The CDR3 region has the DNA TGTGCCAGCAGCATGCGGGGGGGGAATGAAAAACTGTTTTTT.

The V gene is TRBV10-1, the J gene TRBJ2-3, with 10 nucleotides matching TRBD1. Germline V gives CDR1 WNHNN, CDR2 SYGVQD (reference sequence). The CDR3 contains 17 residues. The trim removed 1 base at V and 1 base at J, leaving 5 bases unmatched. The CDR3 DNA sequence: TGCGCCAGCAGTGAGTGGACAGGGGGATTGGGCACAGATACGCAGTATTTT. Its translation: CASSEWTGGLGTDTQYF.

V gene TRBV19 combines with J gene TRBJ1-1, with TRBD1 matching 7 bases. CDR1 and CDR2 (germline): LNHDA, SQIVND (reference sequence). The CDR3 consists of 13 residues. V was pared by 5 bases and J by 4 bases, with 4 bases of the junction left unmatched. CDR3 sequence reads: CASSRQGTTEAFF. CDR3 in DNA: TGTGCCAGTAGTCGACAGGGTACCACTGAAGCTTTCTTT. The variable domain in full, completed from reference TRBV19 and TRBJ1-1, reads DGGITQSPKYLFRKEGQNVTLSCEQNLNHDAMYWYRQDPGQGLRLIYYSQIVNDFQKGDIAEGYSVSREKKESFPLTVTSAQKNPTAFYLCASSRQGTTEAFFGQGTRLTVV.

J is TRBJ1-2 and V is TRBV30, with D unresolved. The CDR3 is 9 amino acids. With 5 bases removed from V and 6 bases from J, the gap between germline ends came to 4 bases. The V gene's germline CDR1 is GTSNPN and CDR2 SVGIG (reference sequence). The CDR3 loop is CAWLDGYTF. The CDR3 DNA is TGTGCCTGGCTTGATGGCTACACCTTC.

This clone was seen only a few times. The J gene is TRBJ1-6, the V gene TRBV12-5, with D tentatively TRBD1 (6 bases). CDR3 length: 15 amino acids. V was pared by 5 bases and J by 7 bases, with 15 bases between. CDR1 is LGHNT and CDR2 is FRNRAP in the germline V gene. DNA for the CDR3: TGTGCTAGTGGTCCTGCTGACAGGCCGAATTCACCCCTCCACTTT. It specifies CASGPADRPNSPLHF.

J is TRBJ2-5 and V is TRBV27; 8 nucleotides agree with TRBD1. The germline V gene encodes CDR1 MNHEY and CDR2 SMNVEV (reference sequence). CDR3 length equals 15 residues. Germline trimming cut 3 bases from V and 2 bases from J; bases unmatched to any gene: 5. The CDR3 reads CASSLFGTGQETQYF. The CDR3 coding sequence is TGTGCCAGCAGTTTGTTTGGGACAGGTCAAGAGACCCAGTACTTC.

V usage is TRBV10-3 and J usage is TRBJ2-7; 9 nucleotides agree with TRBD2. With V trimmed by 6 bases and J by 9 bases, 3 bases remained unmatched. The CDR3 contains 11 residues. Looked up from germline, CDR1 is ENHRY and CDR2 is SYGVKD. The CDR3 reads CAISAGGPQYF. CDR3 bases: TGTGCCATCAGCGCGGGGGGGCCGCAGTACTTC.

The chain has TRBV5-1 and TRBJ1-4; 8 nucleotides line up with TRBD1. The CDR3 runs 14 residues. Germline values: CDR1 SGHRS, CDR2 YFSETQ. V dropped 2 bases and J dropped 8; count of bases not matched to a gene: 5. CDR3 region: CASSFQGAWEKLFF. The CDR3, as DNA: TGCGCCAGCAGCTTCCAGGGGGCATGGGAAAAACTGTTTTTT.

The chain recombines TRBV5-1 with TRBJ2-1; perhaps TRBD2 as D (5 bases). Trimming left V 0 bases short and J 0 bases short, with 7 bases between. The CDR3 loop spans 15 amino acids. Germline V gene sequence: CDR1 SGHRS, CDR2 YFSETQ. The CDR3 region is CASSLGEHSYNEQFF. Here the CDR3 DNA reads TGCGCCAGCAGCTTGGGGGAGCACTCCTACAATGAGCAGTTCTTC.

The CDR3 here is CASSRTSGSYEQYF. CDR3 nucleotides: TGTGCCAGCAGTCGGACTAGCGGGAGCTACGAGCAGTACTTC. The chain employs TRBV14 and TRBJ2-7; 13 bases fit TRBD2. The CDR3 has 14 amino acids. The V segment lost 6 bases and the J segment 3 bases; nucleotides outside the gene matches: 2. The germline CDR1 and CDR2 sequences are SGHDN and FVKESK. Full variable domain (outside the CDR3, taken from reference TRBV14 and TRBJ2-7): EAGVTQFPSHSVIEKGQTVTLRCDPISGHDNLYWYRRVMGKEIKFLLHFVKESKQDESGMPNNRFLAERTGGTYSTLKVQPAELEDSGVYFCASSRTSGSYEQYFGPGTRLTVT.

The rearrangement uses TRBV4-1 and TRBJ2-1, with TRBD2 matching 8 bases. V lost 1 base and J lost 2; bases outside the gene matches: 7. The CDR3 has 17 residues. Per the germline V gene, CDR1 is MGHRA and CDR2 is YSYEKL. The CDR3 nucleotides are TGCGCCAGCAGCCAAGGGGTCGGTAGCGGGACCTACAATGAGCAGTTCTTC. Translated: CASSQGVGSGTYNEQFF.

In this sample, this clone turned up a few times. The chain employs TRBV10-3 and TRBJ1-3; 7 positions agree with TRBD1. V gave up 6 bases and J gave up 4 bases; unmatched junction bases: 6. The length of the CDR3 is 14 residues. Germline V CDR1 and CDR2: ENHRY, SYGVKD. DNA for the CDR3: TGTGCCATCAGACAGACAGGGACCGGAAACACCATATATTTT. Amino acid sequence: CAIRQTGTGNTIYF.

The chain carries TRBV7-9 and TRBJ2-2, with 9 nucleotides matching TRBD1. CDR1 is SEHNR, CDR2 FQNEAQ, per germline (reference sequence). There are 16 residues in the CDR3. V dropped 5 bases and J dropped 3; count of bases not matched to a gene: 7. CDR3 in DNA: TGTGCCAGCAGCCCGGGACAGGGTATTGACACCGGGGAGCTGTTTTTT. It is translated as CASSPGQGIDTGELFF.